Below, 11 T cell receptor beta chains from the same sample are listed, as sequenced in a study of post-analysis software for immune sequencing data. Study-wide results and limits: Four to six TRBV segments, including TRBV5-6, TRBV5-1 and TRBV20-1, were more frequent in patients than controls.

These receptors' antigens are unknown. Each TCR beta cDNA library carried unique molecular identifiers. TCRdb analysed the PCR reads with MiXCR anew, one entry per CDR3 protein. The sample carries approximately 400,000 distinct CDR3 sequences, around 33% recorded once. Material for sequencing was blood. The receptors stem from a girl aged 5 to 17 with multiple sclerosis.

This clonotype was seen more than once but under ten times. For the CDR3, the DNA is TGTGCCAGCAGTCCCGGGACAGGGGGCGACGAGCAGTACTTC. Amino acids: CASSPGTGGDEQYF. This chain connects TRBV3-1 to TRBJ2-7; TRBD1 matches at 12 bases. Per germline, CDR1 LGHDT and CDR2 YNNKEL (reference sequence). Germline trimming cut 6 bases from V and 5 bases from J; bases unmatched to any gene: 5. The CDR3 consists of 14 residues.

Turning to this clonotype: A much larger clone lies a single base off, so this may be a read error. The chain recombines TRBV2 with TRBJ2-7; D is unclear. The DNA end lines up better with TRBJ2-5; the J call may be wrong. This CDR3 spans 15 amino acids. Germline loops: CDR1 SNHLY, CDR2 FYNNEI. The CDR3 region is CASSEESPASETQYF. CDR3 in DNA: TGTGCCAGCAGTGAAGAGTCTCCAGCTTCAGAGACCCAGTACTTC.

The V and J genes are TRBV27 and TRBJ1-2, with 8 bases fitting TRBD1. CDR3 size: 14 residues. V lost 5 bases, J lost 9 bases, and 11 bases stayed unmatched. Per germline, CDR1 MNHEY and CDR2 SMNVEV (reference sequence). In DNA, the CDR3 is TGTGCCAGCAGTCCAAGAGCGACAGGGGCACGCTACACCTTC. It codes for CASSPRATGARYTF.

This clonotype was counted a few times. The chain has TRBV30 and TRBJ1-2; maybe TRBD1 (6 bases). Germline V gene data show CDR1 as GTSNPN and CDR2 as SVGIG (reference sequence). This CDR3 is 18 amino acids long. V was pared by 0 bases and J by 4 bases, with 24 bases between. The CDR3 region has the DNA TGTGCCTGGAGTGTTGAGTTAGGTACCCATCGGGACATCTATGGCTACACCTTC. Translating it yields CAWSVELGTHRDIYGYTF. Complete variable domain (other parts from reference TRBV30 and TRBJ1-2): SQTIHQWPATLVQPVGSPLSLECTVEGTSNPNLYWYRQAAGRGLQLLFYSVGIGQISSEVPQNLSASRPQDRQFILSSKKLLLSDSGFYLCAWSVELGTHRDIYGYTFGSGTRLTVV.

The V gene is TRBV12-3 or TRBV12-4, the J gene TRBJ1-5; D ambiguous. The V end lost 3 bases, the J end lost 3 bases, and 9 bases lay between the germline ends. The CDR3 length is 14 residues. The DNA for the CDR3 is TGTGCCAGCAGTTTGGAGGCGATCAATCAGCCCCAGCATTTT. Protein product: CASSLEAINQPQHF.

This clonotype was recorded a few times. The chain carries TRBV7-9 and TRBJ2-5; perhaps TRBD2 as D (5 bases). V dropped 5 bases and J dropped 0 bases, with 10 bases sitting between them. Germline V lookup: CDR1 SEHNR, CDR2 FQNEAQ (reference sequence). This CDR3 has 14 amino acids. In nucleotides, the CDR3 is TGTGCCAGCAGCGACGGGATCTACCAAGAGACCCAGTACTTC. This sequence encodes CASSDGIYQETQYF.

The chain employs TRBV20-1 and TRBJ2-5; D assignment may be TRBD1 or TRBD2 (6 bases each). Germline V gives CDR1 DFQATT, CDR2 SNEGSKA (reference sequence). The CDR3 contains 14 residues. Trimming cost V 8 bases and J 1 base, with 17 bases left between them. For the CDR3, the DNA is TGCAGTCCCACGAAGGGGGGTTGCCAAGAGACCCAGTACTTC. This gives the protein CSPTKGGCQETQYF.

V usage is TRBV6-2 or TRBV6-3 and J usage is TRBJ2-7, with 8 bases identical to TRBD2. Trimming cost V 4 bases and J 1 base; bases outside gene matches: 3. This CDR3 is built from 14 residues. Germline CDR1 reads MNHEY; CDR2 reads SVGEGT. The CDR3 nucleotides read TGTGCCAGCAGTTGGGGACTAGGATCCTACGAGCAGTACTTC. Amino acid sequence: CASSWGLGSYEQYF.

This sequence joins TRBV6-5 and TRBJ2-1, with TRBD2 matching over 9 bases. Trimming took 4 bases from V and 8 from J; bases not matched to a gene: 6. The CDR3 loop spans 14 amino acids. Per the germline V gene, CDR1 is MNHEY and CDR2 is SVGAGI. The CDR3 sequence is CASSSSGVGDEQFF. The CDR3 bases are TGTGCCAGCAGTTCTAGCGGGGTGGGTGATGAGCAGTTCTTC.

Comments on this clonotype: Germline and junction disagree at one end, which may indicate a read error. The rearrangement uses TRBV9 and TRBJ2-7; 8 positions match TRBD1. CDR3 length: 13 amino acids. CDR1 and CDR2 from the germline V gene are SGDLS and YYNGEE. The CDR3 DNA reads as TGTGCCTGCAGCGTCGACAGGGGCCACGAGCAGTACTTC. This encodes CACSVDRGHEQYF.

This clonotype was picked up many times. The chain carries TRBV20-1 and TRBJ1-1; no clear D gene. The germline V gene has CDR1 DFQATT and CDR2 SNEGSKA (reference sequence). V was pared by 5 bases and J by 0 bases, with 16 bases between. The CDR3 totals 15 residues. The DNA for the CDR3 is TGCAGTGCTCATGAATATCGGTATCTGAACACTGAAGCTTTCTTT. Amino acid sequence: CSAHEYRYLNTEAFF.